This T cell receptor beta chain was sequenced for a study of monozygotic twins with cystic fibrosis. Study at large: Approximately 3 micrograms of fragmented DNA underwent roughly 15 PCR cycles for library preparation.

Data came from immunoSEQ multiplex PCR; TCRdb stores just in-frame clones and leaves some out. This sample has over 15,000 clones, with about 96% found just once. Germline assignment: CDR1 MNHNS and CDR2 SASEGT. CDR3 length: 13 amino acids. V was pared by 5 bases and J by 10 bases, with 15 bases between. Whole-study results and caveats: No link emerged between shared CDR3 counts and age, concordance or severity.

For this clone: Its antigen is unidentified.

The sequence came from a girl aged 2 to 9 with cystic fibrosis. Sequencing was performed on blood. The V gene is TRBV6-1, the J gene TRBJ1-5; D uncertain. CDR3 DNA: TGTGCCAGCAGTAGAAACGGGGAGCAACCCCAGCATTTT. This gives the protein CASSRNGEQPQHF.